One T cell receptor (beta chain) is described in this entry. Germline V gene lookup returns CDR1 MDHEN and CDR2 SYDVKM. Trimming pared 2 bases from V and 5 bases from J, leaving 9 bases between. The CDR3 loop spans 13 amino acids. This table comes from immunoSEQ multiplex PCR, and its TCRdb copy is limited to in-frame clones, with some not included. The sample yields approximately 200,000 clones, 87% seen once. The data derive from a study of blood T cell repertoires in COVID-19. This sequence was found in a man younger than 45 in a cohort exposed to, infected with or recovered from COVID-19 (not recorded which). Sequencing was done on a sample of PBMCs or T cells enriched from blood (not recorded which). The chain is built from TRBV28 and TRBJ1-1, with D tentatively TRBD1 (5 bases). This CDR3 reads CASSLAGRTEAFF. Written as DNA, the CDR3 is TGTGCCAGCAGTTTAGCGGGGCGAACTGAAGCTTTCTTT.